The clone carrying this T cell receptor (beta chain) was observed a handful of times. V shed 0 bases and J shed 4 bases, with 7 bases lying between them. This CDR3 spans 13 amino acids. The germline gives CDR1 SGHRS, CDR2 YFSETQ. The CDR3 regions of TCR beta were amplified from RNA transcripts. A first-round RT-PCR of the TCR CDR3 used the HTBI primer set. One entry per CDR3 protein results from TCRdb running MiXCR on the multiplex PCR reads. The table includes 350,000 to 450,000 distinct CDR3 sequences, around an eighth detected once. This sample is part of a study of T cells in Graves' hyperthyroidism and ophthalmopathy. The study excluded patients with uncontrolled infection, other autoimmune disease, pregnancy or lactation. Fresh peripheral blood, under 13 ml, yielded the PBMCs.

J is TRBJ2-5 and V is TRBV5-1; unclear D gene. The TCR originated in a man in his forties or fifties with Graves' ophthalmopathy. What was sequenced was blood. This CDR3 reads CASSLEIGETQYF. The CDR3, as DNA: TGCGCCAGCAGCTTGGAGATAGGAGAGACCCAGTACTTC.